One T cell receptor (beta chain) is described in this entry. Method: immunoSEQ multiplex PCR; TCRdb's copy keeps in-frame clones and lacks some. The sample carries 310,000 or so clones, about 83% recorded once. These data are taken from a study of blood T cell repertoires in COVID-19. This CDR3 is 14 amino acids long. CDR1 SGHRS and CDR2 YFSETQ come from the germline V gene. The V gene lost 1 base and the J gene lost 2 bases, with 9 bases spanning the gap. Specimen: peripheral blood. The V call is TRBV5-1, the J call TRBJ1-1; D is unclear. This clonotype was sampled from a woman aged 50 to 60 with acute or convalescent COVID-19. The CDR3: CASSLTASNTEAFF. DNA for the CDR3: TGCGCCAGCAGCTTGACAGCTAGCAACACTGAAGCTTTCTTT.